This is a list of T cell receptor beta chains from one sample in a study of post-analysis software for immune sequencing data. From the PCR reads, TCRdb called clonotypes with MiXCR, one entry per CDR3 protein. The profile shows 150,000 to 200,000 distinct CDR3 sequences, around 28% of them singletons. Sequencing was done on a sample of blood. Source of these receptors: a girl between 10 and 17 years old with multiple sclerosis. Both conserved end residues are part of each CDR3. Each record gives: D gene, J gene, V gene, clone size, CDR3 DNA, CDR3 protein. D genes are given only for firm matches. Size is omitted from some rows. Given values are once, few, many or a class for expanded clones.

. TRBJ2-3 TRBV11-2 once TGTGCCAGCAGCTTAGAGGGTAGCGGAAACACAGATACGCAGTATTTT CASSLEGSGNTDTQYF
. TRBJ2-7 TRBV20-1 few TGCAGTGCCCTCCGGGAAGTCGAGCAGTACTTC CSALREVEQYF
TRBD1 TRBJ2-1 TRBV24-1 . TGTGCCACCAGTGACCCGACAGGGGATGAGCAGTTCTTC CATSDPTGDEQFF
. TRBJ2-7 TRBV15 many TGTGCCACCAGCAGAGAAGTCAGGGACGAGCAGTACTTC CATSREVRDEQYF
. TRBJ2-5 TRBV6-5 many TGTGCCAGCAGTCCCCCCAAGCCCCTTCTTGAGACCCAGTACTTC CASSPPKPLLETQYF
. TRBJ1-5 TRBV15 . TGTGCCACCAGCAGAGATCGGGGTCAACCGCCCCAGCATTTT CATSRDRGQPPQHF
. TRBJ2-7 TRBV7-9 . TGTGCCAGCAGCTCCGAATCGGACAGAATGGTCTCCTACGAGCAGTACTTC CASSSESDRMVSYEQYF
. TRBJ1-5 TRBV20-1 many TGCAGTGCTAGATTGCCGGGGGACCTTTATCAGCCCCAGCATTTT CSARLPGDLYQPQHF
. TRBJ2-7 TRBV6-6 many TGTGCCAGCAGTTACTCGATTGAGCAGTACTTC CASSYSIEQYF
. TRBJ2-1 TRBV12-3/TRBV12-4 many TGTGCCAGCAGATCGAGTTCGAGCTCCTACAATGAGCAGTTCTTC CASRSSSSSYNEQFF
. TRBJ2-5 TRBV28 . TGTGCCAGCAGACTTGCGGAGACCCAGTACTTC CASRLAETQYF
. TRBJ2-7 TRBV19 few TGTGCCAGGGAAAAGGTGGAGGACGAAGGGGGTATCTCCTACGAGCAGTACTTC CAREKVEDEGGISYEQYF
TRBD1 TRBJ1-5 TRBV27 . TGTGCCAGCAGTTCGATTCAGGGGGCTCATCAGCCCCAGCATTTT CASSSIQGAHQPQHF
. TRBJ2-1 TRBV28 few TGTGCCAGTGGGGAACTAGTAGAAACAAACAATGAGCAGTTCTTC CASGELVETNNEQFF
. TRBJ2-2 TRBV30 . TGTGCCTGGAATATGGGATTGGCCACCGGGGAGCTGTTTTTT CAWNMGLATGELFF
. TRBJ1-1 TRBV29-1 few TGCAGCGTTGGAAGGGGAGGCACTGAAGCTTTCTTT CSVGRGGTEAFF
TRBD2 TRBJ2-3 TRBV12-3/TRBV12-4 . TGTGCCAGCAGTTCTGGGACTAGCGGGAGTCCCGATACGGAGTATTTT CASSSGTSGSPDTEYF
TRBD2 TRBJ2-3 TRBV12-3/TRBV12-4 . TGTGCCAGCAGTTTGACTAGCGGCGGAGGTACGCAGTATTTT CASSLTSGGGTQYF
TRBD2 TRBJ2-1 TRBV9 once TGTGCCGGCAGCGTAGGGCGTCTAGCGGGAGGGAGTGAGCAGTTCTTC CAGSVGRLAGGSEQFF
TRBD2 TRBJ2-3 TRBV5-5 . TGTGCCAGCAGCTCAAGAGGAGGAGCGGGGGGTACAGATACGCAGTATTTT CASSSRGGAGGTDTQYF
TRBD2 TRBJ2-5 TRBV5-1 . TGCGCCAGCAGCTCGGGGACTACCCAAGAGACCCAGTACTTC CASSSGTTQETQYF
TRBD1 TRBJ1-5 TRBV2 . TGTGCCAGCAGTCGAGGGACAGGGGGAGCCCATAGCAATCAGCCCCAGCATTTT CASSRGTGGAHSNQPQHF
. TRBJ2-1 TRBV2 many TGTGCCAGCAGGGAATCGGGACTCACTGCTCTAGACAATGAGCAGTTCTTC CASRESGLTALDNEQFF
TRBD2 TRBJ2-1 TRBV5-5 many TGTGCCAGCAGCACAGGACTAGCGGGAGCAGGGGATGAGCAGTTCTTC CASSTGLAGAGDEQFF
TRBD1 TRBJ2-7 TRBV5-1 many TGCGCCAGCAGCTTGGCCTCGACAGGGGCAACCTACGAGCAGTACTTC CASSLASTGATYEQYF
. TRBJ2-1 TRBV4-1 . TGCACCAGCAGCCAAGAGCCTTTCGGCTCCTACAATGAGCAGTTCTTC CTSSQEPFGSYNEQFF
TRBD2 TRBJ2-7 TRBV12-3/TRBV12-4 many TGTGCCAGCAGTTTGGGAGCGGGGTCCGCCGAGCAGTACTTC CASSLGAGSAEQYF
. TRBJ2-7 TRBV30 . TGTGCCTGGAGTGGGAGGACCCTCCTCCTACACGAGCAGTACTTC CAWSGRTLLLHEQYF
TRBD1 TRBJ1-1 TRBV10-3 . TGTGCCATCAGTGAGTCCTCTGAAAGACGGACAGGGATAAACAAGGACACTGAAGCTTTCTTT CAISESSERRTGINKDTEAFF
. TRBJ2-5 TRBV11-1 . TGTGCCAGCAGCTCCAACCAGTTCCGGAAGTTCGGCGCGGAGTTGGAGGAGACCCAGTACTTC CASSSNQFRKFGAELEETQYF
. TRBJ2-1 TRBV5-1 . TGCGCCAACAGCTTGGTACCCTCCGGGGATGAGCAGTTCTTC CANSLVPSGDEQFF
TRBD1 TRBJ2-7 TRBV6-5 medium-sized TGTGCCAGCGGGACAGCTTCCTACGAGCAGTACTTC CASGTASYEQYF
TRBD2 TRBJ2-1 TRBV28 few TGTGCCAGCAGTTTATACGGGACTATGGACAATGAGCAGTTCTTC CASSLYGTMDNEQFF
. TRBJ2-2 TRBV4-1 . TGCGCCAGCAGCCAAGAAGGTTTCGAGGTCGGGGAGCTGTTTTTT CASSQEGFEVGELFF
. TRBJ2-5 TRBV5-1 many TGCGCCAGCAGCTTGGATTCGGAGACCCAGTACTTC CASSLDSETQYF
TRBD1 TRBJ2-7 TRBV19 many TGTGCCAGTAGTGGACAGGGACAGAGGTCGTCCTACGAGCAGTACTTC CASSGQGQRSSYEQYF
TRBD1 TRBJ2-7 TRBV2 few TGTGCCAGCAGTGGGGGACAGGGGGTTAACTTCGGCTACGAGCAGTACTTC CASSGGQGVNFGYEQYF
. TRBJ1-1 TRBV20-1 . TGCAGTGCTCCAAGGGGATTCATGAACACTGAAGCTTTCTTT CSAPRGFMNTEAFF
TRBD2 TRBJ2-1 TRBV10-3 many TGTGCCATCAGTGATAAGGGGAGCGGGAGGGCCAATGAGCAGTTCTTC CAISDKGSGRANEQFF
TRBD1 TRBJ2-1 TRBV5-1 . TGCGCCAGCAGCTCCGAACCCCCAGGACAGGGCTACAATGAGCAGTTCTTC CASSSEPPGQGYNEQFF
. TRBJ1-2 TRBV6-5 many TGTGCCAGCAGTTACTCGATGCTGGGAGATGGCTACACCTTC CASSYSMLGDGYTF
. TRBJ2-2 TRBV20-1 . TGCAGTGCTAGAGGAGTAGGCACGAACACCGGGGAGCTGTTTTTT CSARGVGTNTGELFF
TRBD2 TRBJ2-7 TRBV20-1 many TGCAGTGCTAATAGCGGGAGAGCCTACGAGCAGTACTTC CSANSGRAYEQYF
. TRBJ2-1 TRBV29-1 . TGCAGCGTTGGTCGGTTAGGGCTGCCCTACAATGAGCAGTTCTTC CSVGRLGLPYNEQFF
. TRBJ1-2 TRBV12-3/TRBV12-4 many TGTGCCAGCAGTTTAATGTGGGGGGGAAACTATGGCTACACCTTC CASSLMWGGNYGYTF